The 21 T cell receptor beta chains below were found in one sample sequenced in a study of T cell responses to AZD1222 COVID-19 vaccine. The data were produced by immunoSEQ multiplex PCR, yet TCRdb's version contains in-frame clones alone and is incomplete. Of about 150,000 clones in the sample, about 89% were seen once. The specimen comprised peripheral blood, sampled 28 days after the second AZD1222 dose. The receptors here all came from an adult who received the AZD1222 COVID-19 vaccine.

The chain employs TRBV15 and TRBJ2-1, with D perhaps assigned TRBD1 or TRBD2 (5 bases each). This CDR3 region has 15 residues. Trimming took off 1 base at V and 6 bases at J, with 13 bases between the two ends. From germline, CDR1 is LNHNV and CDR2 YYDKDF (reference sequence). The CDR3 nucleotides are TGTGCCACCAGCAGAGCTGGGACCTTGGGCAATGAGCAGTTCTTC. This codes for CATSRAGTLGNEQFF.

This chain joins TRBV28 and TRBJ1-1; 7 positions agree with TRBD1. The germline gives CDR1 MDHEN, CDR2 SYDVKM. The CDR3 covers 14 residues. V lost 5 bases, J lost 3 bases, and 6 bases stayed unmatched. The CDR3 protein is CASSPGTDYTEAFF. CDR3 in DNA: TGTGCCAGCAGTCCCGGGACAGATTACACTGAAGCTTTCTTT.

The chain recombines TRBV7-2 with TRBJ1-1; D unresolved. Germline values: CDR1 SGHTA, CDR2 FQGNSA. The length of the CDR3 is 12 residues. Trimming pared 5 bases from V and 5 bases from J, leaving 9 bases between. The CDR3: CASSPAITEAFF. In DNA, the CDR3 is TGTGCCAGCAGCCCCGCTATAACTGAAGCTTTCTTT.

The CDR3 spells CASIGLAGGTDTQYF. For the CDR3, the DNA is TGTGCCAGCATTGGACTAGCGGGAGGCACAGATACGCAGTATTTT. The V gene is TRBV28, the J gene TRBJ2-3; TRBD2 matches 13 bases. In germline, CDR1 is MDHEN, CDR2 SYDVKM. The CDR3 is 15 residues long. V trimming: 7 bases; J trimming: 1 base; junction bases outside the gene matches: 2.

The genes are TRBV18 and TRBJ2-2; D gene unclear. The CDR3 runs 13 residues. Trimming shortened V by 3 bases and J by 5 bases, and 7 bases separated the two germline ends. Germline CDR1 reads KGHSH; CDR2 reads LQKENI. CDR3 protein: CASSPLGTGELFF. In DNA form, the CDR3 reads TGTGCCAGCTCACCCCTCGGAACCGGGGAGCTGTTTTTT.

V is TRBV15 and J is TRBJ1-4, with TRBD1 matching 8 bases. V was clipped by 1 base and J by 7 bases; unmatched bases: 5. Germline V gene sequence: CDR1 LNHNV, CDR2 YYDKDF (reference sequence). The CDR3 extends over 15 amino acids. CDR3 sequence: CATSRGPGQAEKLFF. CDR3 nucleotide sequence: TGTGCCACCAGCAGAGGCCCGGGACAGGCTGAAAAACTGTTTTTT.

This chain joins TRBV6-2 or TRBV6-3 and TRBJ2-3, with D perhaps matching TRBD2 (6 bases). V was shortened by 2 bases and J by 4 bases, with 16 bases between the two germline ends. Looked up from germline, CDR1 is MNHEY and CDR2 is SVGEGT. There are 16 residues in the CDR3. The CDR3 bases are TGTGCCAGCAGTTACCGAAAACCACTAGCAGCAGATACGCAGTATTTT. Encoded protein: CASSYRKPLAADTQYF.

This chain uses TRBV19 with TRBJ2-5, with D unresolved. The CDR3 sequence is 15 residues long. Germline lookup yields CDR1 LNHDA and CDR2 SQIVND (reference sequence). Between the trimmed V and J ends, which lost 3 bases and 1 base, there was a span of 12 bases. The CDR3 region has the DNA TGTGCCAGTAGTATCCTCGAACAGCCCCAAGAGACCCAGTACTTC. Its translation: CASSILEQPQETQYF.

V and J are TRBV19 and TRBJ1-3; unclear D gene. V lost 0 bases and J lost 1, with 4 bases in between. CDR1 and CDR2 (germline): LNHDA, SQIVND (reference sequence). The CDR3 extends over 14 amino acids. This chain's CDR3 is CASSIDPSGNTIYF. The CDR3 DNA reads TGTGCCAGTAGTATAGACCCGTCTGGAAACACCATATATTTT.

The V gene is TRBV15, the J gene TRBJ1-6; TRBD1 agrees at 7 bases. This CDR3 is built from 15 residues. V shed 1 base, J shed 7 bases, and the junction held 4 bases outside the gene matches. From germline, CDR1 is LNHNV and CDR2 YYDKDF (reference sequence). The DNA of the CDR3 is TGTGCCACCAGCAGAGCCGCGACAGGGAATTCACCCCTCCACTTT. Encoded protein: CATSRAATGNSPLHF. The entire variable domain, with the rest obtained from reference TRBV15 and TRBJ1-6, is as follows: DAMVIQNPRYQVTQFGKPVTLSCSQTLNHNVMYWYQQKSSQAPKLLFHYYDKDFNNEADTPDNFQSRRPNTSFCFLDIRSPGLGDTAMYLCATSRAATGNSPLHFGNGTRLTVT.

Concerning this clone: The sample carries other DNA sequences with the same CDR3. V and J are TRBV30 and TRBJ2-7; 13 bases line up with TRBD2. Losses at the gene ends were 0 bases for V and 7 bases for J; bases not matched to a gene: 18. Germline V gene lookup returns CDR1 GTSNPN and CDR2 SVGIG (reference sequence). The CDR3 extends over 19 amino acids. The CDR3 protein is CAWSVMRLAGGSLGREQYF. The CDR3 DNA reads TGTGCCTGGAGTGTAATGCGACTAGCGGGAGGTTCTCTGGGTCGGGAGCAGTACTTC.

The rearrangement joins TRBV5-4 to TRBJ2-5, with a weak D call TRBD2 (6 bases). The CDR3 has 13 residues. Germline V CDR1 and CDR2: SGHNT, YYREEE (reference sequence). Trimming removed 9 bases at V and 1 base at J, with 13 bases between. CDR3 bases: TGTGCCATCGGATGGGGGGTCCAAGAGACCCAGTACTTC. The encoded protein is CAIGWGVQETQYF.

V usage is TRBV12-3 or TRBV12-4 and J usage is TRBJ1-3, with TRBD1 as a possible D gene (5 bases). This CDR3 has 13 residues. With 10 bases removed from V and 0 bases from J, the gap between germline ends came to 10 bases. The CDR3 region is CAIRVSSGNTIYF. The DNA for the CDR3 is TGTGCCATCAGGGTTAGCTCTGGAAACACCATATATTTT.

This sequence joins TRBV9 and TRBJ1-6, with D uncertain. This CDR3 is built from 14 residues. Germline V CDR1 and CDR2: SGDLS, YYNGEE. Trimming stripped 0 bases from V and 7 bases from J, with 8 bases between. For the CDR3, the DNA is TGTGCCAGCAGCGTAGTTGAAGGGAATTCACCCCTCCACTTT. It is translated as CASSVVEGNSPLHF.

The chain employs TRBV5-6 and TRBJ2-5, with D hard to call. V was pared by 3 bases and J by 0 bases, with 12 bases between. The germline CDR1 and CDR2 sequences are SGHDT and YYEEEE. The CDR3 length is 15 residues. CDR3 sequence: CASSSEQKYQETQYF. CDR3 nucleotide sequence: TGTGCCAGCAGCTCGGAACAGAAGTACCAAGAGACCCAGTACTTC.

The CDR3, as DNA: TGTGCCAGCAGCTCTAGCCAAAGAATAGAGACCCAGTACTTC. This gives the protein CASSSSQRIETQYF. V is TRBV9 and J is TRBJ2-5, with a weak D call TRBD2 (5 bases). Germline V gives CDR1 SGDLS, CDR2 YYNGEE. The CDR3 has 14 amino acids. Trimming pared 4 bases from V and 4 bases from J, leaving 14 bases between.

The chain uses TRBV6-7 and TRBJ1-5, with D possibly being TRBD1 (5 bases). TRBV6-7 is noted as an ORF with a role that remains uncertain. The V and J ends lost 6 bases and 3 bases respectively, with 21 bases between them. The CDR3 length is 17 residues. The CDR3 DNA is TGTGCCAGCAGCCTCCCCCTAGACAGAGAAAACAATCAGCCCCAGCATTTT. It codes for CASSLPLDRENNQPQHF.

The rearrangement uses TRBV10-3 and TRBJ2-5; TRBD1 agrees at 12 bases. Germline CDR1 is ENHRY and CDR2 is SYGVKD. J gave up 2 bases and V 4 bases, and 11 bases lay outside the gene matches. The CDR3 sequence is 18 residues long. The CDR3 is CAISVGDRGLSKQETQYF. Here the CDR3 DNA reads TGTGCCATCAGTGTCGGGGACAGGGGGCTTAGTAAGCAAGAGACCCAGTACTTC.

The chain is built from TRBV27 and TRBJ2-3; D call uncertain. The V gene lost 6 bases and the J gene lost 7 bases, with 11 bases spanning the gap. Germline CDR1 is MNHEY and CDR2 is SMNVEV (reference sequence). The CDR3 is 12 residues long. CDR3 region: CASSLDRNTQYF. For the CDR3, the DNA is TGTGCCAGCAGCCTAGACCGAAATACGCAGTATTTT.

J is TRBJ2-1 and V is TRBV2, with 14 bases identical to TRBD2. Trimming took 0 bases from V and 13 from J; bases not matched to a gene: 2. Germline V lookup: CDR1 SNHLY, CDR2 FYNNEI. The CDR3 is 14 amino acids. The CDR3 DNA sequence: TGTGCCAGCAGTGAAGCGACTAGCGGGAGGGCCCAGTTCTTC. Translation gives CASSEATSGRAQFF.

V and J are TRBV28 and TRBJ2-7; D possibly corresponds to TRBD2 (6 bases). Trimming took off 6 bases at V and 0 bases at J, with 15 bases between the two ends. Germline V gene lookup returns CDR1 MDHEN and CDR2 SYDVKM. This CDR3 is built from 15 residues. DNA for the CDR3: TGTGCCAGCAGACTGGGGGGTAAGAGCTCCTACGAGCAGTACTTC. It codes for CASRLGGKSSYEQYF.